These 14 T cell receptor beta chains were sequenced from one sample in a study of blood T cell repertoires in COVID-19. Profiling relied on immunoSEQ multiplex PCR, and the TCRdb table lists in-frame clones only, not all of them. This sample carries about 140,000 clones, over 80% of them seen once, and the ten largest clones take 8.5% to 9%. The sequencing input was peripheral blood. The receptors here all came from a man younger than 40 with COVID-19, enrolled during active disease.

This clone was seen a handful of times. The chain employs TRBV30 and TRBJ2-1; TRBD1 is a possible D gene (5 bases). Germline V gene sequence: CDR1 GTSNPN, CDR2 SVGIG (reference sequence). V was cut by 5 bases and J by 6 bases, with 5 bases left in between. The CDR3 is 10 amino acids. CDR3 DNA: TGTGCCTGGGGGGCCAATGAGCAGTTCTTC. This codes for CAWGANEQFF. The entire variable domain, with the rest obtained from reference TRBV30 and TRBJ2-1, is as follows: SQTIHQWPATLVQPVGSPLSLECTVEGTSNPNLYWYRQAAGRGLQLLFYSVGIGQISSEVPQNLSASRPQDRQFILSSKKLLLSDSGFYLCAWGANEQFFGPGTRLTVL.

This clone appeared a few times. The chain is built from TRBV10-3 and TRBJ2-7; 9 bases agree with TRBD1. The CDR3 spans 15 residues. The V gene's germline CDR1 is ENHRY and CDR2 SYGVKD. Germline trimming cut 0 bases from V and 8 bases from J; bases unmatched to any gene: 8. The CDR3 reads CAISESGGQGNKQYF. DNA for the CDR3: TGTGCCATCAGTGAGTCCGGGGGACAGGGAAATAAGCAGTACTTC.

CDR3 protein: CASSYTSSYNEQFF. CDR3 bases: TGTGCCAGCAGCTACACTAGCTCCTACAATGAGCAGTTCTTC. The chain has TRBV27 and TRBJ2-1; D perhaps matches TRBD2 (5 bases). V lost 6 bases and J 0 bases, leaving 9 bases between the germline ends. This CDR3 comprises 14 residues. Germline V gene data show CDR1 as MNHEY and CDR2 as SMNVEV (reference sequence).

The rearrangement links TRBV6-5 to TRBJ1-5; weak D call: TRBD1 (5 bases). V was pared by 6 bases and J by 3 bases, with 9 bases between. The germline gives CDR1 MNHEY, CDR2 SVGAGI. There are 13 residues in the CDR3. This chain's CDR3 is CASRIQVNQPQHF. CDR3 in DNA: TGTGCCAGCAGGATACAGGTCAATCAGCCCCAGCATTTT.

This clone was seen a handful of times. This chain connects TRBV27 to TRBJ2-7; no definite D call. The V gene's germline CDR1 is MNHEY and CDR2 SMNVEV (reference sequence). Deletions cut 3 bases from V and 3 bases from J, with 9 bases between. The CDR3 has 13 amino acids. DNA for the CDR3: TGTGCCAGCAGTTTGGGCAGATTCTACGAGCAGTACTTC. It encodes CASSLGRFYEQYF.

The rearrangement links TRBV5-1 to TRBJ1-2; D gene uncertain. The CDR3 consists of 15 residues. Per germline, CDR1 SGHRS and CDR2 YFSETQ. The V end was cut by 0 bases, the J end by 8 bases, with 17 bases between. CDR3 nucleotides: TGCGCCAGCAGCTTGGACAGTCCGCAACCTCGAGGCTACACCTTC. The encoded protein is CASSLDSPQPRGYTF.

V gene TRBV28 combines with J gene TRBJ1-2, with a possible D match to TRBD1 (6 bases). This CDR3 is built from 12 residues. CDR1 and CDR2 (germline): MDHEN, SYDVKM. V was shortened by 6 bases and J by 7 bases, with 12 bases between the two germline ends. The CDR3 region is CASSTGLGGYTF. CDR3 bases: TGTGCCAGCAGCACAGGGTTGGGTGGCTACACCTTC.

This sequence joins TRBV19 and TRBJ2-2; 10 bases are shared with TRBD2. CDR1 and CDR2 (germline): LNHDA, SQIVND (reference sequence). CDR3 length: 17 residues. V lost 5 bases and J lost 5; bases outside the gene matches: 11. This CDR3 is CASSVSLAGVKTGELFF. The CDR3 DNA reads TGTGCCAGTAGTGTCTCTCTAGCGGGAGTTAAGACCGGGGAGCTGTTTTTT.

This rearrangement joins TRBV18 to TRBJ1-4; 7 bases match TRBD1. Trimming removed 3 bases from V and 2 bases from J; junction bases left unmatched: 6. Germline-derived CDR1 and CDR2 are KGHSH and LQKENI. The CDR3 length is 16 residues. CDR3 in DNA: TGTGCCAGCTCACCGAGACAGGGAGCGACTAATGAAAAACTGTTTTTT. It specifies CASSPRQGATNEKLFF.

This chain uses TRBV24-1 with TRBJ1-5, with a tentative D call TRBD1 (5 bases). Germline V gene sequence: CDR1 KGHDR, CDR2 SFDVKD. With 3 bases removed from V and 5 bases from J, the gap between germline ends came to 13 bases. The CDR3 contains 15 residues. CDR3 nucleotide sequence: TGTGCCACCAGTGATGGGGGGGAATCCTATCAGCCCCAGCATTTT. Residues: CATSDGGESYQPQHF.

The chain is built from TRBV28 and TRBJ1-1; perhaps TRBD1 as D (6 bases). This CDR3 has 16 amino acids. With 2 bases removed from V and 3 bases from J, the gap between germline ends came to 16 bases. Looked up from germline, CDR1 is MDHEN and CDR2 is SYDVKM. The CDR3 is CASSLEGGAGDTEAFF. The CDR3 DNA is TGTGCCAGCAGTTTAGAGGGGGGCGCGGGGGACACTGAAGCTTTCTTT.

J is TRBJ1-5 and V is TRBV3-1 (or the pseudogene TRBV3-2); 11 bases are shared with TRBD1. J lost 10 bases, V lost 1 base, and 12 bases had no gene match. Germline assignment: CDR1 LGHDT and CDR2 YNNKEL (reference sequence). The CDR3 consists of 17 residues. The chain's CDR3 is CASSQGGGTGGTVPQHF. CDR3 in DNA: TGTGCCAGCAGCCAAGGAGGGGGGACAGGGGGTACAGTACCCCAGCATTTT.

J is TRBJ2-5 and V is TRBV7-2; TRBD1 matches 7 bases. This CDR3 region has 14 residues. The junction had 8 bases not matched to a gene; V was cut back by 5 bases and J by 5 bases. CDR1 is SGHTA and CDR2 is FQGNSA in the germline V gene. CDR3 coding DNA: TGTGCCAGCAGCCAACGACAGGGTAGGGAGACCCAGTACTTC. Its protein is CASSQRQGRETQYF.

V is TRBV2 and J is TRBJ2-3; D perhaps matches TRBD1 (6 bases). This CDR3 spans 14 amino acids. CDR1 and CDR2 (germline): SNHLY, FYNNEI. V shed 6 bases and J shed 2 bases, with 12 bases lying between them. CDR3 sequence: CASRKDRFTDTQYF. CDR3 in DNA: TGTGCCAGCAGAAAGGACAGATTCACAGATACGCAGTATTTT.